These 3 T cell receptor beta chains came from one sample sequenced in a study of response to subunit inactivated influenza vaccine. TCRdb independently ran MiXCR on the RT-PCR reads; one entry per CDR3 protein. The sample has just under 550,000 distinct CDR3 sequences, approximately 20% seen once. This sample was also put to use in a study of T cells expressing NK-cell markers. This second report adds: UMIs were included in TCR beta cDNA generated by 5'RACE template switching.

The sequencing here drew on CD4+ T cells sorted from PBMCs, taken 11 to 12 days after vaccination. Receptors were obtained from a man aged 45 to 65 who received an inactivated influenza vaccine.

Turning to this clonotype: It may be a read error: a sequence one base away is much more abundant. This chain joins TRBV6-6 and TRBJ2-5; tentatively, D is TRBD2 (6 bases). Germline CDR1 MNHNY, CDR2 SVGAGI (reference sequence). Trimming shortened V by 0 bases and J by 9 bases, and 8 bases separated the two germline ends. There are 12 residues in the CDR3. The CDR3 DNA reads as TGTGCCAGCAGTTACTCGGGGGAGGCCCAGTACTTC. It is translated as CASSYSGEAQYF.

This clonotype was counted many times. The chain has TRBV12-3 or TRBV12-4 and TRBJ2-1; TRBD1 is a possible D gene (6 bases). Trimming removed 4 bases at V and 12 bases at J, with 19 bases between. The CDR3 is 14 amino acids. The CDR3 protein is CASSSQTTGFMQFF. The CDR3 coding sequence is TGTGCCAGCAGTTCACAGACTACAGGGTTTATGCAGTTCTTC.

This clonotype was picked up a small number of times. This rearrangement joins TRBV6-1 to TRBJ2-2; D is uncertain. Germline V lookup: CDR1 MNHNS, CDR2 SASEGT. CDR3 length: 14 residues. V dropped 5 bases and J dropped 2 bases, with 9 bases sitting between them. The CDR3 DNA sequence: TGTGCCAGCAGTCCTACAGAAAACACCGGGGAGCTGTTTTTT. Protein sequence: CASSPTENTGELFF.